This T cell receptor beta chain was found in a study of shared clonotypes between healthy human individuals (dated by TCRdb to about 2020). Background on the whole study: Two women and three men aged 18 to 49 years were included in the cohort. For each donor, CD4 naive and CD4 memory were each run on three plates, CD8 naive on two plates, and CD8 memory on one plate. To estimate repertoire size and how much clonotypes are shared between individuals, the study performed deep sequencing of blood TCR repertoires from about five healthy adults. Libraries were prepared and TCR repertoires were sequenced by different laboratories using diverse techniques, in order to increase sequencing depth and limit assay-specific biases. Per donor, leukapheresis produced somewhere between about 0.94 and 10 billion PBMCs. General findings and caveats noted by the study authors: The genetic and exposure-history diversity represented was limited by the small number of donors. Sampling was restricted to blood, and TCR repertoires in tissues likely differ from the TCR repertoires found in blood. Naive subsets generally had larger estimated clonotype richness than memory subsets. Pairwise subsampling indicated that sequencing depth was expected to affect the degree of clonotype sharing among donors. Compared with non-shared clonotypes, the clonotypes found in all four sorted-subset donors had higher generation probabilities. Incomplete sequencing was indicated by rarefaction of sorted-subset datasets, despite the large sequencing depth. When several donors were compared, the shared fraction of clonotypes was about 5% for naive CD4, around 3.6% for naive CD8, 2.3% for memory CD4, and around 0.37% for memory CD8.

TCR CDR3 regions were amplified from genomic DNA by multiplex PCR using the deep immunoSEQ assay. Extracted genomic DNA from each cell subset was spread evenly across all wells of several immunoSEQ 96-well plates, with each plate serving as a replicate. Each replicate PCR for sorted subsets received about 220 ng genomic DNA, equal to roughly 29,000 T cell genomes. The purified libraries were quantified using a Qubit 3.0 fluorometer, sized with a Bioanalyzer 2100, and then quantified again using the KAPA Library Quantification kit. Every immunoSEQ 96-well plate was sequenced on a separate single-read 150-cycle Illumina NextSeq 550 flow cell. As for the original processing: Because only junctional sequences without quality scores were contained in the immunoSEQ output, filtering matching that applied to full-length reads could not be performed. Sequences were annotated with PyIR, a Python wrapper for IgBLAST v1.9, using IMGT germline references to assign V/J genes and CDR3. Reads with weak V/J assignments (E-value above 1e-6), missing CDR3, stop codons, out-of-frame junctions, or ambiguous translated residues were removed. V3J clonotypes were defined as sequences sharing the same inferred V gene, J gene, and CDR3 amino acid sequence. To compute the percentage overlap between repertoires, the number of shared unique clonotypes was divided by the size of the smaller repertoire. RTK rarefaction, the Chao1 estimator, and Recon v2.1 estimates of unobserved clonotypes were used to assess repertoire richness. For all TCRbeta clonotypes obtained by the gDNA method from a handful of donors, generation probabilities were computed with OLGA. TCRdb limited this immuneACCESS table to in-frame rearrangements with V and J called. A share of clones is missing; checked studies link under half to unresolved V genes, and the rest is unexplained. V, J and clone size are those of that table, while D and trimming were read from the DNA. This sample lists some 2.1 million clones; about 93% were detected once. The top ten clones comprise around 1.8% of the sample.

This clone was seen a handful of times. Its antigen is still unknown. Per-base quality was not reported, and no clone a single base away is much larger than it. For the CD8 naive samples, CD45RO-negative cells were positively selected for CCR7, yielding a CD45RA+CCR7+ population from which TemRA cells were excluded. The donors were healthy, HIV-negative adults who had no recently reported acute infections or vaccinations. Every donor was a Caucasian adult residing in Nashville, Tennessee, USA. Blood was collected by leukapheresis, and PBMCs were isolated by Ficoll-Histopaque density gradient centrifugation and then cryopreserved in liquid nitrogen vapor phase. Analytical flow cytometry was used to check the purity and quantity of each magnetically sorted T cell population. Genomic DNA was isolated from every sorted fraction and measured by UV absorbance on a Nanodrop 2000c. The CDR3 holds 16 amino acids from the cysteine to the phenylalanine. Just CDR3 DNA is preserved here, 48 bases in frame from base 1. A distance of 10 bases separates the germline ends of V and J, which lose 1 base and 0 bases respectively. Based on the germline V gene, the CDR1 and CDR2 sequences are MNHNS and SASEGT.

The source of this sequence is a man in his late teens or twenties in good health. Some clones in this sample may be carry-over from other donors' samples. The rearranged chain carries TRBV6-1 and TRBJ1-5, with no reliable assignment of the D segment. The sequencing input was naive CD8+ T cells from PBMCs. Per the publication, the cell subset or site label means: CD45RA+CCR7+. The CDR3 reads as follows: CASSEVGVVSNQPQHF. The nucleotide sequence is TGTGCCAGCAGTGAAGTTGGGGTCGTTAGCAATCAGCCCCAGCATTTT.